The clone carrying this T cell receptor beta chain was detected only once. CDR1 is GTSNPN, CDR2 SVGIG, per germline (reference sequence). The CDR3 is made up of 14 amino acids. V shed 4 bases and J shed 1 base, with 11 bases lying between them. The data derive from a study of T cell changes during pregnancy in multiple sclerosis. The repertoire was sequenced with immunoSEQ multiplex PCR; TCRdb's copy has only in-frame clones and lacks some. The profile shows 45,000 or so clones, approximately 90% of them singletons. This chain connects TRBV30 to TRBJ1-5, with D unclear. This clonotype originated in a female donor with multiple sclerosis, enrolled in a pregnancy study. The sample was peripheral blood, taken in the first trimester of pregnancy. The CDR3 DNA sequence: TGTGCCTGGAAGAAGCCGGGAAGCAATCAGCCCCAGCATTTT. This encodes CAWKKPGSNQPQHF.